This T cell receptor (beta chain) appears in the sequencing data of a study of graft-versus-host responses after intestinal transplantation. Study information: Anti-thymocyte globulin served as induction for all recipients, who then took tacrolimus and steroids for around 3 years. Regarding the study as a whole: Researchers found GvH clones in recipient marrow, and some showed up first in ileum or blood. Early after transplant, HvG clones declined as circulating GvH clones peaked.

About this clone: Its specificity is not known.

Repertoires were generated with immunoSEQ multiplex PCR, while TCRdb's copy carries only in-frame clones and drops some. Among 100,000 to 140,000 clones listed, approximately 90% were seen once. The sample consisted of unstimulated CD4+ T cells sorted from spleen or lymph node cells, taken before transplant. The receptor's source is a human donor who was the organ donor for an intestinal transplant.

CDR3 coding DNA: TGTGCCAGTCGGATGGCGGGGTCGAACACCGGGGAGCTGTTTTTT. This codes for CASRMAGSNTGELFF. The V gene is TRBV19, the J gene TRBJ2-2; perhaps TRBD2 as D (6 bases). The CDR3 spans 15 residues. V lost 8 bases, J lost 0 bases, and 13 bases lay in between. The germline CDR1 and CDR2 sequences are LNHDA and SQIVND (reference sequence).